The 31 T cell receptor beta chains below were found in one sample sequenced in a study of cytomegalovirus exposure and HLA in healthy donors. Generated by immunoSEQ multiplex PCR, the TCRdb table keeps only in-frame clones and is missing some. Of tens of thousands of clones listed, 90% to 96% were seen once; the top ten hold roughly 1.2%. Sequences were obtained from PBMCs. These receptors were collected from a woman aged 18-29 years in good health and CMV-seronegative.

The chain links TRBV7-9 to TRBJ1-6; D unresolved. This CDR3 has 12 residues. V dropped 3 bases and J dropped 10 bases, with 7 bases sitting between them. Germline V lookup: CDR1 SEHNR, CDR2 FQNEAQ (reference sequence). CDR3 DNA sequence: TGTGCCAGCAGCTTGGGCGACTCACCCCTCCACTTT. Its translation is CASSLGDSPLHF.

This sequence joins TRBV7-2 and TRBJ1-2; D might be TRBD1 (5 bases). The CDR3 loop spans 12 amino acids. Trimming left V 5 bases short and J 4 bases short, with 8 bases between. Germline V gives CDR1 SGHTA, CDR2 FQGNSA. The CDR3 reads CASSPDSYGYTF. CDR3 DNA sequence: TGTGCCAGCAGCCCCGACAGCTATGGCTACACCTTC.

This chain connects TRBV7-3 to TRBJ2-1, with TRBD2 identical over 14 bases. V trimming: 5 bases; J trimming: 6 bases; junction bases outside the gene matches: 3. The V gene's germline CDR1 is SGHTA and CDR2 FQGTGA. This CDR3 comprises 15 residues. The CDR3 is CASSQGLAGVNEQFF. The CDR3, as DNA: TGTGCCAGCAGCCAGGGACTAGCGGGAGTCAATGAGCAGTTCTTC. Full variable domain (remainder filled in from reference TRBV7-3 and TRBJ2-1): GAGVSQTPSNKVTEKGKYVELRCDPISGHTALYWYRQSLGQGPEFLIYFQGTGAADDSGLPNDRFFAVRPEGSVSTLKIQRTERGDSAVYLCASSQGLAGVNEQFFGPGTRLTVL.

The J gene is TRBJ1-1, the V gene TRBV5-1; D not certain. Deletions cut 4 bases from V and 0 bases from J, with 7 bases between. Germline V gene lookup returns CDR1 SGHRS and CDR2 YFSETQ. CDR3 length equals 13 residues. CDR3: CASSPGLNTEAFF. The CDR3 DNA reads TGCGCCAGCAGCCCCGGTTTGAACACTGAAGCTTTCTTT.

The chain carries TRBV7-9 and TRBJ1-1; D might be TRBD1 (5 bases). Looked up from germline, CDR1 is SEHNR and CDR2 is FQNEAQ (reference sequence). This CDR3 region has 13 residues. Trimming took off 8 bases at V and 0 bases at J, with 10 bases between the two ends. The CDR3, as DNA: TGTGCCAGCTTCCGACAGATGAACACTGAAGCTTTCTTT. The encoded protein is CASFRQMNTEAFF. The whole variable domain, remainder taken from reference TRBV7-9 and TRBJ1-1, is DTGVSQNPRHKITKRGQNVTFRCDPISEHNRLYWYRQTLGQGPEFLTYFQNEAQLEKSRLLSDRFSAERPKGSFSTLEIQRTEQGDSAMYLCASFRQMNTEAFFGQGTRLTVV.

V is TRBV11-2 and J is TRBJ2-3, with D possibly matching TRBD1 (6 bases). This CDR3 is built from 16 residues. V was shortened by 5 bases and J by 0 bases, with 15 bases between the two germline ends. CDR1 SGHAT and CDR2 FQNNGV come from the germline V gene. CDR3 in DNA: TGTGCCAGCAGCCCCACAGGGACGGCTAGCACAGATACGCAGTATTTT. Translating gives CASSPTGTASTDTQYF.

J is TRBJ2-5 and V is TRBV7-3; D gene unclear. Trimming shortened V by 2 bases and J by 5 bases, and 9 bases separated the two germline ends. Germline V gives CDR1 SGHTA, CDR2 FQGTGA. The CDR3 consists of 13 residues. Written as DNA, the CDR3 is TGTGCCAGCAGCTTAGGTGGCAGGGAGACCCAGTACTTC. It is translated as CASSLGGRETQYF.

This rearrangement joins TRBV7-9 to TRBJ2-1, with D perhaps TRBD2 (6 bases). The germline V gene encodes CDR1 SEHNR and CDR2 FQNEAQ (reference sequence). CDR3 length equals 16 residues. The V and J ends lost 7 bases and 7 bases respectively, with 23 bases between them. The CDR3 loop is CASIPGIAEGWNEQFF. The CDR3 nucleotides read TGTGCCAGCATTCCGGGGATAGCGGAGGGGTGGAATGAGCAGTTCTTC.

This chain uses TRBV6-5 with TRBJ1-5; no clear D. This CDR3 region has 13 residues. V was trimmed by 8 bases and J by 3 bases, leaving 11 bases between them. Germline-derived CDR1 and CDR2 are MNHEY and SVGAGI. For the CDR3, the DNA is TGTGCCAGCCGGAGCCTTTACAATCAGCCCCAGCATTTT. Amino acid sequence: CASRSLYNQPQHF.

The chain joins TRBV7-3 to TRBJ2-2; D gene unclear. The germline V gene has CDR1 SGHTA and CDR2 FQGTGA. V was trimmed by 5 bases and J by 8 bases, leaving 9 bases between them. This CDR3 comprises 12 residues. The CDR3 is CASSQTRGELFF. For the CDR3, the DNA is TGTGCCAGCAGCCAAACCAGGGGGGAGCTGTTTTTT.

The rearrangement links TRBV7-9 to TRBJ2-7; no clear D gene. The CDR3 runs to 12 residues. Germline CDR1 and CDR2: SEHNR and FQNEAQ (reference sequence). V gave up 5 bases and J gave up 7 bases, with 12 bases separating them. The CDR3 loop reads CASSARAREQYF. The CDR3 DNA reads as TGTGCCAGCAGCGCCCGAGCTCGAGAGCAGTACTTC. Variable domain in full (rest from reference TRBV7-9 and TRBJ2-7): DTGVSQNPRHKITKRGQNVTFRCDPISEHNRLYWYRQTLGQGPEFLTYFQNEAQLEKSRLLSDRFSAERPKGSFSTLEIQRTEQGDSAMYLCASSARAREQYFGPGTRLTVT.

V is TRBV28 and J is TRBJ2-7, with D possibly TRBD1 on 5 matching bases. Germline V gene data show CDR1 as MDHEN and CDR2 as SYDVKM. There are 13 residues in the CDR3. V dropped 11 bases and J dropped 0 bases, with 14 bases sitting between them. CDR3 amino acids: CASTGRASYEQYF. The DNA for the CDR3 is TGTGCCTCAACGGGCAGGGCCTCCTACGAGCAGTACTTC. Filled out from reference TRBV28 and TRBJ2-7, the complete variable domain reads DVKVTQSSRYLVKRTGEKVFLECVQDMDHENMFWYRQDPGLGLRLIYFSYDVKMKEKGDIPEGYSVSREKKERFSLILESASTNQTSMYLCASTGRASYEQYFGPGTRLTVT.

In this sample, this clone turned up once. This chain links TRBV28 with TRBJ2-1; 7 bases are shared with TRBD1. The CDR3 covers 14 residues. The germline V gene has CDR1 MDHEN and CDR2 SYDVKM. Losses at the gene ends were 5 bases for V and 4 bases for J; bases not matched to a gene: 5. CDR3 sequence reads: CASSQGQRYNEQFF. The CDR3 coding sequence is TGTGCCAGCAGTCAGGGACAGCGATACAATGAGCAGTTCTTC.

V and J are TRBV9 and TRBJ2-6, with 10 bases that match TRBD1. Per the germline V gene, CDR1 is SGDLS and CDR2 is YYNGEE. The ends lost 3 bases at V and 2 bases at J; junction bases unmatched: 8. This CDR3 has 18 amino acids. For the CDR3, the DNA is TGTGCCAGCAGCGAAAAGACAGGGGGCGCGGCTGGGGCCAACGTCCTGACTTTC. It yields the protein CASSEKTGGAAGANVLTF. The complete variable domain, with remaining parts taken from reference TRBV9 and TRBJ2-6, reads DSGVTQTPKHLITATGQRVTLRCSPRSGDLSVYWYQQSLDQGLQFLIQYYNGEERAKGNILERFSAQQFPDLHSELNLSSLELGDSALYFCASSEKTGGAAGANVLTFGAGSRLTVL.

The rearrangement joins TRBV6-1 to TRBJ1-1; a weak D match, TRBD1 (5 bases). The germline V gene encodes CDR1 MNHNS and CDR2 SASEGT. Between the trimmed V and J ends, which lost 8 bases and 2 bases, there was a span of 12 bases. CDR3 length: 13 residues. The CDR3 here is CASANQGNTEAFF. In nucleotides, the CDR3 is TGTGCCAGCGCAAATCAGGGAAACACTGAAGCTTTCTTT.

The chain recombines TRBV7-3 with TRBJ2-5; perhaps TRBD2 as D (7 bases). The V gene's germline CDR1 is SGHTA and CDR2 FQGTGA. This CDR3 spans 14 amino acids. V was cut by 3 bases and J by 5 bases, with 13 bases left in between. DNA for the CDR3: TGTGCCAGCAGCTTTGGGGGGGCTGGGGAGACCCAGTACTTC. It codes for CASSFGGAGETQYF.

J is TRBJ2-7 and V is TRBV4-3, with D unresolved. The germline gives CDR1 LGHNA, CDR2 YSLEER. The V and J ends lost 4 bases and 3 bases respectively, with 10 bases between them. The CDR3 is 13 residues long. CDR3 in DNA: TGCGCCAGCAGCCCCCGGTCTGGCTACGAGCAGTACTTC. The encoded protein is CASSPRSGYEQYF.

The rearrangement uses TRBV28 and TRBJ1-5, with D possibly being TRBD1 (6 bases). The CDR3 spans 13 residues. Germline CDR1 is MDHEN and CDR2 is SYDVKM. Trimming cost V 4 bases and J 9 bases, with 13 bases left between them. In DNA form, the CDR3 reads TGTGCCAGCAGTTCAGGGGCGCGGCGGCCCCAGCATTTT. It yields the protein CASSSGARRPQHF.

The V and J genes are TRBV27 and TRBJ2-2; D is undetermined. CDR3 length: 14 residues. Trimming stripped 4 bases from V and 2 bases from J, with 8 bases between. Germline CDR1 is MNHEY and CDR2 is SMNVEV (reference sequence). The CDR3 bases are TGTGCCAGCAGTTCCTTGTCCAACACCGGGGAGCTGTTTTTT. Protein product: CASSSLSNTGELFF.

The V gene is TRBV4-2, the J gene TRBJ1-5; D ambiguous. CDR1 LGHNA and CDR2 YNFKEQ come from the germline V gene. V was clipped by 0 bases and J by 11 bases, with 20 bases between them. The CDR3 spans 16 residues. The CDR3 loop is CASSQDAGPPQQAQHF. As DNA, the CDR3 is TGTGCCAGCAGCCAAGATGCCGGCCCGCCCCAGCAGGCCCAGCATTTT.

The chain is built from TRBV5-6 and TRBJ2-3; tentative D call: TRBD2 (5 bases). Germline assignment: CDR1 SGHDT and CDR2 YYEEEE. V was pared by 4 bases and J by 0 bases, with 9 bases between. The CDR3 contains 14 residues. The CDR3 DNA follows: TGTGCCAGCAGCCCGGGAATGAGCACAGATACGCAGTATTTT. It is translated as CASSPGMSTDTQYF.

This chain uses TRBV4-3 with TRBJ1-4, with D uncertain. Trimming pared 2 bases from V and 3 bases from J, leaving 10 bases between. CDR1 is LGHNA and CDR2 is YSLEER in the germline V gene. CDR3 size: 15 residues. CDR3 nucleotide sequence: TGCGCCAGCAGCCAATGGGCAGGTTCTAATGAAAAACTGTTTTTT. The encoded protein is CASSQWAGSNEKLFF.

The chain's CDR3 is CASSAARKREGYNEQFF. CDR3 DNA: TGCGCCAGCAGCGCCGCGAGGAAGCGGGAGGGGTACAATGAGCAGTTCTTC. The chain employs TRBV4-1 and TRBJ2-1; the match to TRBD2 covers 10 bases. J was trimmed by 4 bases and V by 5 bases; bases with no gene match: 11. This CDR3 region has 17 residues. The V gene's germline CDR1 is MGHRA and CDR2 YSYEKL.

CDR3 nucleotides: TGCGCCAGCAGCCAAGATATACAGAACACTGAAGCTTTCTTT. Translated, it gives CASSQDIQNTEAFF. This chain joins TRBV4-3 and TRBJ1-1; D call uncertain. The germline V gene encodes CDR1 LGHNA and CDR2 YSLEER. This CDR3 contains 14 residues. Between the trimmed V and J ends, which lost 0 bases and 1 base, there was a span of 6 bases.

V gene TRBV5-3 combines with J gene TRBJ2-1; D remains unclear. TRBV5-3 is given ORF status, its function remaining uncertain. V was cut by 4 bases and J by 6 bases, with 8 bases left in between. The CDR3 is 12 amino acids. The CDR3 region is CARSPTGNEQFF. Written as DNA, the CDR3 is TGTGCCAGAAGCCCAACGGGCAATGAGCAGTTCTTC.

This chain uses TRBV19 with TRBJ1-1; 8 bases line up with TRBD1. The CDR3 has 16 amino acids. Germline CDR1 LNHDA, CDR2 SQIVND (reference sequence). V dropped 7 bases and J dropped 5; count of bases not matched to a gene: 15. The CDR3 here is CASTAGGSRGGTEAFF. In nucleotides, the CDR3 is TGTGCCAGTACCGCAGGGGGCTCCAGGGGTGGAACTGAAGCTTTCTTT.

The count of this clone is one. This sequence joins TRBV15 and TRBJ2-3; a weak D match, TRBD1 (6 bases). V lost 3 bases and J lost 5, with 15 bases in between. The CDR3 loop spans 15 amino acids. The V gene's germline CDR1 is LNHNV and CDR2 YYDKDF (reference sequence). The CDR3, as DNA: TGTGCCACCAGCAGCCTCCTTTCGACAGGAGATACGCAGTATTTT. Its translation: CATSSLLSTGDTQYF.

The chain combines TRBV29-1 with TRBJ1-1; 9 bases are a match to TRBD1. With V trimmed by 1 base and J by 4 bases, 10 bases remained unmatched. Germline loops: CDR1 SQVTM, CDR2 ANQGSEA. This CDR3 has 16 residues. The CDR3 loop is CSVEGAQGAQGTEAFF. In DNA form, the CDR3 reads TGCAGCGTTGAAGGAGCACAGGGGGCGCAGGGCACTGAAGCTTTCTTT.

The genes are TRBV28 and TRBJ2-5, with no clear D. The CDR3 is 15 amino acids. Trimming left V 2 bases short and J 5 bases short, with 15 bases between. CDR1 and CDR2 from the germline V gene are MDHEN and SYDVKM. In DNA form, the CDR3 reads TGTGCCAGCAGTTTAATTGGTTTGGGCTCGGAGACCCAGTACTTC. Protein: CASSLIGLGSETQYF.

The gene calls are TRBV6-5 and TRBJ2-2; D ambiguous. The CDR3 has 15 amino acids. Germline CDR1 reads MNHEY; CDR2 reads SVGAGI. The ends were cut back, 2 bases at V and 3 bases at J, with 10 bases in the middle. The CDR3 region has the DNA TGTGCCAGCAGTTACCGGTCACCGGACACCGGGGAGCTGTTTTTT. Its translation is CASSYRSPDTGELFF.

The chain recombines TRBV5-4 with TRBJ2-7; 8 bases align to TRBD2. Germline loops: CDR1 SGHNT, CDR2 YYREEE (reference sequence). This CDR3 is 15 amino acids long. The ends lost 6 bases at V and 0 bases at J; junction bases unmatched: 8. Here the CDR3 reads CASIGGAGSSYEQYF. In DNA, the CDR3 is TGTGCCAGCATCGGGGGGGCAGGGAGCTCCTACGAGCAGTACTTC.